The 3 T cell receptor beta chains listed next were all sequenced from one sample in a study of T cell responses to AZD1222 COVID-19 vaccine. Only in-frame clones appear in the TCRdb table, and some are missing; sequencing was by immunoSEQ multiplex PCR. The repertoire includes 150,000 to 160,000 clones, 90% of them detected once, and approximately 2% sits in the top ten. Sequencing was performed on peripheral blood, taken on day 0 of AZD1222 vaccination. These receptors were taken from an adult in good health.

Notes on this clone: Other nucleotide sequences from this sample produce the same CDR3. V and J are TRBV7-8 and TRBJ1-1; D remains ambiguous. V dropped 0 bases and J dropped 0 bases, with 2 bases sitting between them. The CDR3 runs to 13 residues. In germline, CDR1 is SGHVS, CDR2 FQNEAQ. The CDR3 DNA reads TGTGCCAGCAGCTTAGCCCTGAACACTGAAGCTTTCTTT. This gives the protein CASSLALNTEAFF. Full variable domain (rest looked up from reference TRBV7-8 and TRBJ1-1): GAGVSQSPRYKVAKRGQDVALRCDPISGHVSLFWYQQALGQGPEFLTYFQNEAQLDKSGLPSDRFFAERPEGSVSTLKIQRTQQEDSAVYLCASSLALNTEAFFGQGTRLTVV.

The rearrangement joins TRBV10-3 to TRBJ2-2; 9 bases align to TRBD2. The CDR3 runs 17 residues. Germline V gives CDR1 ENHRY, CDR2 SYGVKD. V lost 4 bases to trimming and J lost 0 bases; unmatched junction nucleotides: 6. DNA for the CDR3: TGTGCCATCAGTGGGCAGCGGGAGGTTTCGAACACCGGGGAGCTGTTTTTT. It encodes CAISGQREVSNTGELFF.

V usage is TRBV3-1 (or the pseudogene TRBV3-2) and J usage is TRBJ2-7; D gene unclear. Per the germline V gene, CDR1 is LGHDT and CDR2 is YNNKEL (reference sequence). The V and J ends lost 1 base and 3 bases respectively, with 22 bases between them. This CDR3 region has 18 residues. The chain's CDR3 is CASSQALRGVGVRYEQYF. CDR3 DNA: TGTGCCAGCAGCCAAGCACTACGAGGCGTTGGTGTTCGCTACGAGCAGTACTTC.